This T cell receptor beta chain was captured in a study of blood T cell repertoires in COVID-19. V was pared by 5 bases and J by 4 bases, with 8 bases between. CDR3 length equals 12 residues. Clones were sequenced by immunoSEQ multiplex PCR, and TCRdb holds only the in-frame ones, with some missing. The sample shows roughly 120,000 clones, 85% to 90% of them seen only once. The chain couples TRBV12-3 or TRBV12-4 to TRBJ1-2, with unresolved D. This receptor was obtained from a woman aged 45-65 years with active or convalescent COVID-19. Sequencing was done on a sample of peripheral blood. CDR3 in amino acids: CASSGSIYGYTF. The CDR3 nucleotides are TGTGCCAGCAGTGGTAGTATCTATGGCTACACCTTC.